Each of the 9 T cell receptor beta chains below was sequenced from the same sample in a study of cytomegalovirus exposure and HLA in healthy donors. Use of 60 Vbeta and 13 Jbeta primers characterized the PCR. The assay was immunoSEQ multiplex PCR, and TCRdb's table has in-frame clones only and misses some. The sample carries a few hundred thousand clones, about nine tenths recorded once. The sample was PBMCs. These receptors all come from a girl aged 2-10 years in good health and CMV-seronegative.

The J gene is TRBJ2-1, the V gene TRBV27, with D perhaps TRBD2 (5 bases). Germline V gene lookup returns CDR1 MNHEY and CDR2 SMNVEV (reference sequence). The CDR3 spans 16 residues. V lost 4 bases, J lost 6 bases, and 19 bases lay in between. The CDR3 loop is CASSSHLASLPNEQFF. CDR3 sequence (DNA): TGTGCCAGCAGTTCACACCTAGCTTCTTTGCCCAATGAGCAGTTCTTC.

The chain is built from TRBV11-3 and TRBJ2-3; 11 positions agree with TRBD1. Germline-derived CDR1 and CDR2 are SGHNT and YENEEA. The CDR3 length is 15 residues. V was pared by 4 bases and J by 5 bases, with 5 bases of the junction left unmatched. The CDR3 coding sequence is TGTGCCAGCAGCTCGGGACAGGGGGTGGAAGATACGCAGTATTTT. Residues: CASSSGQGVEDTQYF.

The chain joins TRBV6-1 to TRBJ2-5; 13 positions match TRBD2. The CDR3 totals 17 residues. Looked up from germline, CDR1 is MNHNS and CDR2 is SASEGT. With V trimmed by 4 bases and J by 4 bases, 9 bases remained unmatched. For the CDR3, the DNA is TGTGCCAGCAGTGCCCTACTAGCGGGAGGGCCTGGAGAGACCCAGTACTTC. Translation: CASSALLAGGPGETQYF.

The chain employs TRBV4-1 and TRBJ2-1; TRBD1 matches 10 bases. Germline-derived CDR1 and CDR2 are MGHRA and YSYEKL. The junction had 1 base not matched to a gene; V was cut back by 3 bases and J by 8 bases. The CDR3 extends over 13 amino acids. Here the CDR3 reads CASSHGTGDEQFF. CDR3 sequence (DNA): TGCGCCAGCAGCCATGGGACAGGGGATGAGCAGTTCTTC.

The J gene is TRBJ1-5, the V gene TRBV6-5, with D possibly being TRBD1 (6 bases). The CDR3 runs to 15 residues. The germline CDR1 and CDR2 sequences are MNHEY and SVGAGI. With 4 bases removed from V and 2 bases from J, the gap between germline ends came to 12 bases. CDR3 sequence: CASSSGALGNQPQHF. DNA of the CDR3: TGTGCCAGCAGTTCAGGGGCCCTCGGCAATCAGCCCCAGCATTTT.

This chain joins TRBV19 and TRBJ1-4; 8 positions agree with TRBD1. V lost 9 bases, J lost 2 bases, and 8 bases stayed unmatched. Germline CDR1 reads LNHDA; CDR2 reads SQIVND (reference sequence). The CDR3 consists of 15 residues. The CDR3 DNA follows: TGTGCCAGCCAAAAGGACAGGGCGACTAATGAAAAACTGTTTTTT. This gives the protein CASQKDRATNEKLFF.

The chain employs TRBV4-1 and TRBJ2-7; tentative D call: TRBD1 (5 bases). From germline, CDR1 is MGHRA and CDR2 YSYEKL. This CDR3 has 15 amino acids. V shed 0 bases and J shed 5 bases, with 14 bases lying between them. The CDR3 reads CASSQDDSRADEQYF. CDR3 coding DNA: TGCGCCAGCAGCCAAGATGATTCCAGGGCTGACGAGCAGTACTTC.

About this clone itself: The identical CDR3 is also encoded by other nucleotide sequences in the sample. This chain joins TRBV9 and TRBJ2-7, with TRBD2 as a possible D gene (6 bases). Germline loops: CDR1 SGDLS, CDR2 YYNGEE. The CDR3 contains 15 residues. V was cut by 0 bases and J by 1 base, with 11 bases left in between. The CDR3 sequence: CASSVEPGLSYEQYF. The CDR3 bases are TGTGCCAGCAGCGTAGAGCCTGGACTATCCTACGAGCAGTACTTC.

This clone was found once. V is TRBV7-2 and J is TRBJ2-1, with TRBD2 matching 8 bases. With V trimmed by 5 bases and J by 6 bases, 6 bases remained unmatched. The CDR3 contains 14 residues. Germline values: CDR1 SGHTA, CDR2 FQGNSA. The CDR3 loop reads CASSPGGAANEQFF. In DNA, the CDR3 is TGTGCCAGCAGCCCCGGGGGGGCCGCCAATGAGCAGTTCTTC.